Listed below are T cell receptor beta chains from one sample, sequenced in a study of T-cell reconstitution after alpha-beta-depleted transplantation in children. TCRdb ran MiXCR on the PCR reads and lists one entry per CDR3 protein. The profile shows just under 550,000 distinct CDR3 sequences, roughly 18% of them singletons. The material was PBMCs from the stem cell graft donor, obtained from the stem cell graft. Every receptor here comes from a human donor who donated a stem cell graft to a child with acute lymphoblastic leukemia. Each CDR3 is given with its conserved first and last residue. Fields, in order: D gene, J gene, V gene, clone size, CDR3 protein, CDR3 DNA. The D gene is left open where the match is weak. Some rows have no size entry. The others give once, few or many, or a class for an expanded clone.

d_call: NA; j_call: TRBJ1-2; v_call: TRBV12-3/TRBV12-4; clone_size: NA; cdr3_aa: CASSNPYGYTF; cdr3_nt: TGTGCCAGCTCCAATCCCTATGGCTACACCTTC
d_call: NA; j_call: TRBJ2-3; v_call: TRBV2; clone_size: NA; cdr3_aa: CASTGGTDTQYF; cdr3_nt: TGTGCCAGCACCGGGGGAACAGATACGCAGTATTTT
d_call: NA; j_call: TRBJ2-7; v_call: TRBV12-3/TRBV12-4; clone_size: NA; cdr3_aa: CASSFGLAPWEQYF; cdr3_nt: TGTGCCAGCAGTTTCGGGCTAGCTCCCTGGGAGCAGTACTTC
d_call: NA; j_call: TRBJ2-1; v_call: TRBV10-3; clone_size: few; cdr3_aa: CAISELGPDEQFF; cdr3_nt: TGTGCCATCAGTGAGTTGGGACCGGATGAGCAGTTCTTC
d_call: TRBD2; j_call: TRBJ2-5; v_call: TRBV12-3/TRBV12-4; clone_size: few; cdr3_aa: CASSPSGRGTQYF; cdr3_nt: TGTGCCAGCAGTCCTAGCGGGCGCGGGACCCAGTACTTC
d_call: TRBD1; j_call: TRBJ1-1; v_call: TRBV3-1; clone_size: few; cdr3_aa: CASSKSGTASEAFF; cdr3_nt: TGTGCCAGCAGCAAGAGTGGGACAGCTTCTGAAGCTTTCTTT
d_call: NA; j_call: TRBJ2-2; v_call: TRBV5-1; clone_size: NA; cdr3_aa: CASSLGTADTGELFF; cdr3_nt: TGCGCCAGCAGCTTGGGGACAGCAGATACCGGGGAGCTGTTTTTT
d_call: NA; j_call: TRBJ1-2; v_call: TRBV20-1; clone_size: NA; cdr3_aa: CSVLSRNYGYTF; cdr3_nt: TGCAGTGTCCTTTCGAGAAACTATGGCTACACCTTC
d_call: NA; j_call: TRBJ2-1; v_call: TRBV6-4; clone_size: few; cdr3_aa: CASRIIGGSVHEQFF; cdr3_nt: TGTGCCAGCAGGATAATAGGGGGGTCGGTGCATGAGCAGTTCTTC
d_call: NA; j_call: TRBJ2-7; v_call: TRBV4-1; clone_size: few; cdr3_aa: CASSQVQGGYEQYF; cdr3_nt: TGCGCCAGCAGCCAAGTGCAGGGAGGCTACGAGCAGTACTTC
d_call: TRBD2; j_call: TRBJ2-1; v_call: TRBV29-1; clone_size: NA; cdr3_aa: CSGGLAGDSRNEQFF; cdr3_nt: TGCAGCGGTGGACTAGCGGGAGATAGTAGGAATGAGCAGTTCTTC
d_call: TRBD1; j_call: TRBJ2-3; v_call: TRBV12-3/TRBV12-4; clone_size: NA; cdr3_aa: CASSLTGVVDTQYF; cdr3_nt: TGTGCCAGCAGTTTGACAGGGGTAGTAGATACGCAGTATTTT
d_call: NA; j_call: TRBJ2-1; v_call: TRBV5-4; clone_size: NA; cdr3_aa: CASSLGRANEQFF; cdr3_nt: TGTGCCAGCAGCTTAGGTAGGGCGAATGAGCAGTTCTTC
d_call: NA; j_call: TRBJ2-7; v_call: TRBV12-3/TRBV12-4; clone_size: many; cdr3_aa: CASRIAYEQYF; cdr3_nt: TGTGCCAGCAGGATTGCCTACGAGCAGTACTTC
d_call: NA; j_call: TRBJ1-6; v_call: TRBV5-1; clone_size: NA; cdr3_aa: CASSLKLENSPLHF; cdr3_nt: TGCGCCAGCAGCTTGAAGCTGGAAAATTCACCCCTCCACTTT
d_call: NA; j_call: TRBJ1-5; v_call: TRBV20-1; clone_size: NA; cdr3_aa: CSVSGGSSNQPQHF; cdr3_nt: TGCAGTGTAAGCGGTGGCAGTAGCAATCAGCCCCAGCATTTT
d_call: TRBD2; j_call: TRBJ2-1; v_call: TRBV20-1; clone_size: NA; cdr3_aa: CCASQLAASSYNEQFF; cdr3_nt: TGCTGTGCTAGTCAACTAGCGGCAAGCTCCTACAATGAGCAGTTCTTC
d_call: TRBD2; j_call: TRBJ2-7; v_call: TRBV5-5; clone_size: few; cdr3_aa: CASSLTSGLNEQYF; cdr3_nt: TGTGCCAGCAGCTTGACTAGCGGGCTCAACGAGCAGTACTTC
d_call: TRBD2; j_call: TRBJ2-3; v_call: TRBV20-1; clone_size: NA; cdr3_aa: CSASRAGGPADTQYF; cdr3_nt: TGCAGTGCTAGCAGGGCGGGAGGGCCGGCCGATACGCAGTATTTT
d_call: NA; j_call: TRBJ2-2; v_call: TRBV13; clone_size: NA; cdr3_aa: CASSSGLGTGELFF; cdr3_nt: TGTGCCAGCAGCTCAGGGTTGGGCACCGGGGAGCTGTTTTTT
d_call: NA; j_call: TRBJ2-1; v_call: TRBV12-3/TRBV12-4; clone_size: few; cdr3_aa: CASSLTLYNEQFF; cdr3_nt: TGTGCCAGCAGTTTAACTCTATACAATGAGCAGTTCTTC
d_call: NA; j_call: TRBJ1-6; v_call: TRBV19; clone_size: NA; cdr3_aa: CASRPRGNSPLHF; cdr3_nt: TGTGCCAGTAGACCTCGGGGGAATTCACCCCTCCACTTT
d_call: NA; j_call: TRBJ2-3; v_call: TRBV6-2/TRBV6-3; clone_size: NA; cdr3_aa: CASSYSAVPPGDTQYF; cdr3_nt: TGTGCCAGCAGTTACTCTGCGGTACCCCCAGGGGATACGCAGTATTTT
d_call: NA; j_call: TRBJ2-1; v_call: TRBV28; clone_size: NA; cdr3_aa: CASSVTSSNEQFF; cdr3_nt: TGTGCCAGCAGTGTCACTAGCTCTAATGAGCAGTTCTTC